The entry below gives a single T cell receptor (beta chain) sequence along with its context. The sample belongs to a study of T cells in Graves' hyperthyroidism and ophthalmopathy. Template material for amplifying TCR beta CDR3 regions consisted of RNA transcripts. HTBI primers drove first-round RT-PCR of the TCR CDR3. One entry per CDR3 protein, called by TCRdb with MiXCR from the multiplex PCR reads. The table shows over 650,000 distinct CDR3 sequences, with 16% occurring only once. This CDR3 contains 14 residues. The germline V gene encodes CDR1 MNHNS and CDR2 SASEGT. The V end was cut by 7 bases, the J end by 3 bases, with 16 bases between.

The V and J genes are TRBV6-1 and TRBJ2-7; D possibly uses TRBD1 or TRBD2 (5 bases each). Source material: blood. The receptor comes from a man aged 18 to 29 with Graves' hyperthyroidism. Here the CDR3 reads CASTQEGSDYEQYF. The CDR3 DNA reads as TGTGCCAGCACCCAAGAGGGGTCCGACTACGAGCAGTACTTC.